A single sample gave rise to the 4 T cell receptor beta chains below, sequenced in a study of breast tumors, draining lymph nodes, adjacent tissues. Breast cancer patients provided tissue from their axillary draining lymph nodes. TCRdb redid the calling of the multiplex PCR reads with MiXCR, one entry per CDR3 protein. The sample has about 180,000 distinct CDR3 sequences, 33% seen once. Specimen: axillary lymph node tissue. The receptors derive from a female donor with breast cancer. Some clones in this sample may be carry-over from other donors' samples.

This clonotype showed up many times. CDR3 bases: TGTGCCAGCAGCTTAGCTACTAGCGGTTACAATGAGCAGTTCTTC. Amino acid sequence: CASSLATSGYNEQFF. This chain uses TRBV11-2 with TRBJ2-1, with 8 positions matching TRBD2. CDR3 length: 15 amino acids. Germline CDR1 SGHAT, CDR2 FQNNGV. After removal of 1 base from V and 4 bases from J, the junction contained 3 bases not matched to a gene.

Many counts were recorded for this clonotype. The chain uses TRBV18 and TRBJ2-7, with D hard to call. CDR1 is KGHSH and CDR2 is LQKENI in the germline V gene. The CDR3 totals 17 residues. Trimming removed 3 bases at V and 3 bases at J, with 21 bases between. CDR3 region: CASSPRPPSSTRYEQYF. The CDR3 DNA follows: TGTGCCAGCTCACCGAGACCTCCCAGCTCGACCCGCTACGAGCAGTACTTC.

V is TRBV11-2 and J is TRBJ1-1; 9 positions match TRBD1. In germline, CDR1 is SGHAT, CDR2 FQNNGV. This CDR3 spans 17 amino acids. With 5 bases clipped from V and 0 bases from J, the junction kept 10 bases outside the gene matches. CDR3 residues: CASSHVPGQGMNTEAFF. CDR3 DNA sequence: TGTGCCAGCAGCCACGTCCCGGGACAGGGAATGAACACTGAAGCTTTCTTT.

This clonotype appeared many times. The chain carries TRBV5-1 and TRBJ2-5, with D hard to call. CDR1 SGHRS and CDR2 YFSETQ come from the germline V gene. CDR3 length: 15 residues. The V gene lost 0 bases and the J gene lost 4 bases, with 13 bases spanning the gap. The DNA of the CDR3 is TGCGCCAGCAGCTTGGGGCAGGTTTCTTCAGAGACCCAGTACTTC. Residues: CASSLGQVSSETQYF.